A single sample gave rise to the 30 T cell receptor beta chains below, sequenced in a study of blood T cell repertoires in COVID-19. Measured with immunoSEQ multiplex PCR; TCRdb has only the in-frame clones, and not every one. The sample yields 200,000 to 250,000 clones, about nine tenths seen once. Sequencing used PBMCs or T cells enriched from blood (not recorded which). These receptors were collected from a woman between 25 and 40 years old who had recovered from COVID-19.

The J gene is TRBJ2-5, the V gene TRBV27; weak D call: TRBD2 (7 bases). Germline V gene lookup returns CDR1 MNHEY and CDR2 SMNVEV (reference sequence). Trimming cost V 5 bases and J 2 bases, with 12 bases left between them. CDR3 length: 14 amino acids. CDR3 coding DNA: TGTGCCAGCAGTCGGGGAGGGGGACAAGAGACCCAGTACTTC. Residues: CASSRGGGQETQYF.

The chain couples TRBV7-2 to TRBJ2-1; TRBD2 aligns across 10 bases. Trimming removed 7 bases from V and 7 bases from J; junction bases left unmatched: 16. The CDR3 consists of 17 residues. CDR1 is SGHTA and CDR2 is FQGNSA in the germline V gene. The CDR3 nucleotides read TGTGCCAGCACCTGGGCTAGCGGGGGCCAAGGAGGGAATGAGCAGTTCTTC. Translation gives CASTWASGGQGGNEQFF.

The chain carries TRBV7-3 and TRBJ2-1; possible D gene TRBD2, 5 bases. The germline CDR1 and CDR2 sequences are SGHTA and FQGTGA. This CDR3 region has 15 residues. Trimming took off 2 bases at V and 0 bases at J, with 8 bases between the two ends. CDR3 DNA: TGTGCCAGCAGCTTACTAGCAAACTCCTACAATGAGCAGTTCTTC. It is translated as CASSLLANSYNEQFF.

The chain couples TRBV19 to TRBJ2-2; no reliable D call. From germline, CDR1 is LNHDA and CDR2 SQIVND (reference sequence). V was cut by 0 bases and J by 7 bases, with 9 bases left in between. The CDR3 contains 14 residues. The CDR3, as DNA: TGTGCCAGTAGTATAGAAAGACTGAACGGGGAGCTGTTTTTT. It specifies CASSIERLNGELFF. Together with reference TRBV19 and TRBJ2-2, the CDR3 gives the full variable domain: DGGITQSPKYLFRKEGQNVTLSCEQNLNHDAMYWYRQDPGQGLRLIYYSQIVNDFQKGDIAEGYSVSREKKESFPLTVTSAQKNPTAFYLCASSIERLNGELFFGEGSRLTVL.

The table lists this clone with many counts. V gene TRBV7-9 combines with J gene TRBJ1-6; D gene uncertain. This CDR3 has 15 amino acids. Trimming removed 5 bases at V and 9 bases at J, with 17 bases between. Germline values: CDR1 SEHNR, CDR2 FQNEAQ (reference sequence). The CDR3 protein is CASSTGGNVGSPLHF. The CDR3 bases are TGTGCCAGCAGCACGGGAGGGAACGTGGGTTCACCCCTCCACTTT.

CDR3 coding DNA: TGCAGTGCTAGTGAGGGCACCTATGGCTACACCTTC. Encoded protein: CSASEGTYGYTF. V gene TRBV20-1 combines with J gene TRBJ1-2; D is undetermined. V gave up 3 bases and J gave up 4 bases, with 9 bases separating them. In germline, CDR1 is DFQATT, CDR2 SNEGSKA (reference sequence). The CDR3 has 12 amino acids.

In this sample, this clone turned up once. The V call is TRBV7-2, the J call TRBJ1-5; no clear D gene. V lost 4 bases, J lost 1 base, and 11 bases lay in between. Germline V lookup: CDR1 SGHTA, CDR2 FQGNSA. This CDR3 is 15 amino acids long. CDR3 DNA sequence: TGTGCCAGCAGCTCTTTCGACGGGAGCAATCAGCCCCAGCATTTT. Amino acids: CASSSFDGSNQPQHF.

This clone was observed once. The chain employs TRBV15 and TRBJ1-2; D is possibly TRBD1 (5 bases). V was trimmed by 1 base and J by 4 bases, leaving 13 bases between them. CDR3 length: 15 amino acids. Germline-derived CDR1 and CDR2 are LNHNV and YYDKDF (reference sequence). CDR3 residues: CATSRGQGKGYGYTF. The CDR3, as DNA: TGTGCCACCAGCAGAGGTCAGGGAAAGGGCTATGGCTACACCTTC.

V is TRBV12-5 and J is TRBJ2-2; TRBD1 aligns across 8 bases. J lost 1 base, V lost 4 bases, and 5 bases had no gene match. Germline V CDR1 and CDR2: LGHNT, FRNRAP. This CDR3 is 16 amino acids long. The CDR3 DNA follows: TGTGCTAGTGGTTCCGGGACAGGTCAGAACACCGGGGAGCTGTTTTTT. Translated, it gives CASGSGTGQNTGELFF.

The chain carries TRBV27 and TRBJ2-2, with 7 bases identical to TRBD1. The CDR3 has 16 amino acids. Germline CDR1 MNHEY, CDR2 SMNVEV (reference sequence). The junction had 9 bases not matched to a gene; V was cut back by 5 bases and J by 3 bases. The CDR3 DNA reads TGTGCCAGCAGTCCCCCTAGACAGGGTTACACCGGGGAGCTGTTTTTT. Translation: CASSPPRQGYTGELFF.

The chain has TRBV11-1 and TRBJ2-5, with 13 bases that match TRBD2. Unmatched junction bases numbered 7, after V lost 5 bases and J lost 4 bases. The germline gives CDR1 SGHAT, CDR2 FQDESV (reference sequence). The CDR3 sequence is 16 residues long. The CDR3 DNA is TGTGCCAGCAGCCCTGGACTAGCGGGGGTTCTAGAGACCCAGTACTTC. Translation: CASSPGLAGVLETQYF.

The V gene is TRBV7-8, the J gene TRBJ1-3; D is undetermined. The germline V gene has CDR1 SGHVS and CDR2 FQNEAQ. The ends were cut back, 1 base at V and 8 bases at J, with 15 bases in the middle. The CDR3 runs to 15 residues. CDR3 loop: CASSLVPDSGHTIYF. The CDR3 nucleotides read TGTGCCAGCAGCTTAGTCCCGGATAGCGGGCACACCATATATTTT.

This sequence joins TRBV7-9 and TRBJ1-4; 8 nucleotides agree with TRBD1. Germline V gives CDR1 SEHNR, CDR2 FQNEAQ (reference sequence). V lost 5 bases and J lost 8; bases outside the gene matches: 4. The CDR3 covers 13 residues. CDR3 residues: CASSRQGWEKLFF. The CDR3 region has the DNA TGTGCCAGCAGCCGACAGGGGTGGGAAAAACTGTTTTTT.

The count of this clone is one. The chain links TRBV3-1 (or the pseudogene TRBV3-2) to TRBJ2-5, with TRBD2 identical over 14 bases. CDR3 length equals 16 residues. Germline values: CDR1 LGHDT, CDR2 YNNKEL (reference sequence). V was pared by 4 bases and J by 3 bases, with 4 bases of the junction left unmatched. In DNA, the CDR3 is TGTGCCAGCAGCCCGACTAGCGGGGGGGCAGAAGAGACCCAGTACTTC. Amino acids: CASSPTSGGAEETQYF.

The J gene is TRBJ2-2, the V gene TRBV4-3; 8 bases map to TRBD1. The V and J ends lost 3 bases and 7 bases, in that order; junction bases with no gene match: 7. Germline V gene lookup returns CDR1 LGHNA and CDR2 YSLEER. The CDR3 is 15 residues long. The CDR3 is CASSQTDRADGELFF. In nucleotides, the CDR3 is TGCGCCAGCAGCCAGACGGACAGGGCGGACGGGGAGCTGTTTTTT.

J is TRBJ1-2 and V is TRBV7-6; 8 bases fit TRBD1. Germline loops: CDR1 SGHVS, CDR2 FNYEAQ. This CDR3 is 16 amino acids long. The V and J ends lost 1 base and 4 bases, in that order; junction bases with no gene match: 8. CDR3 DNA: TGTGCCAGCAGCTTAGGGTTGGACAGGGACCTCTATGGCTACACCTTC. Amino acid sequence: CASSLGLDRDLYGYTF.

The chain employs TRBV7-8 and TRBJ2-3, with D unclear. V lost 4 bases and J 0 bases, leaving 14 bases between the germline ends. The CDR3 extends over 16 amino acids. Germline lookup yields CDR1 SGHVS and CDR2 FQNEAQ. The CDR3 reads CASSSRVPWSTDTQYF. The CDR3 nucleotides are TGTGCCAGCAGCTCCCGGGTCCCGTGGAGCACAGATACGCAGTATTTT.

The chain's CDR3 is CASSYSPQGSEAFF. Here the CDR3 DNA reads TGTGCCAGCAGTTACTCACCCCAGGGCTCTGAAGCTTTCTTT. The rearrangement joins TRBV6-5 to TRBJ1-1; a weak D match, TRBD1 (5 bases). The V gene lost 0 bases and the J gene lost 6 bases, with 11 bases spanning the gap. Germline-derived CDR1 and CDR2 are MNHEY and SVGAGI. This CDR3 contains 14 residues.

There are a few counts of this clone. The CDR3 region is CASSQPTGDGYTF. CDR3 sequence (DNA): TGTGCCAGCAGCCAACCGACAGGGGATGGCTACACCTTC. The chain couples TRBV13 to TRBJ1-2, with 8 positions matching TRBD1. Germline V CDR1 and CDR2: PRHDT, FYEKMQ (reference sequence). V gave up 5 bases and J gave up 6 bases; unmatched junction bases: 5. This CDR3 is 13 amino acids long.

This clone was picked up one time. This chain joins TRBV7-8 and TRBJ2-7, with D unresolved. There are 13 residues in the CDR3. The germline gives CDR1 SGHVS, CDR2 FQNEAQ. The V end was cut by 5 bases, the J end by 5 bases, with 13 bases between. The CDR3 DNA reads as TGTGCCAGCAGCCGAAATGGGCTCGACGAGCAGTACTTC. Protein product: CASSRNGLDEQYF.

The chain links TRBV4-2 to TRBJ2-3, with 8 nucleotides matching TRBD2. V shed 4 bases, J shed 0 bases, and the junction held 3 bases outside the gene matches. This CDR3 has 15 amino acids. Looked up from germline, CDR1 is LGHNA and CDR2 is YNFKEQ. This CDR3 is CASSPLADSTDTQYF. CDR3 bases: TGTGCCAGCAGCCCACTAGCGGATAGCACAGATACGCAGTATTTT.

This clone was seen a single time. The chain links TRBV2 to TRBJ1-4, with TRBD1 identical over 9 bases. Losses at the gene ends were 6 bases for V and 2 bases for J; bases not matched to a gene: 1. The germline V gene has CDR1 SNHLY and CDR2 FYNNEI. The CDR3 totals 14 residues. The CDR3 loop is CASRGTGTNEKLFF. The CDR3 coding sequence is TGTGCCAGCAGGGGGACAGGGACTAATGAAAAACTGTTTTTT. The whole variable domain, filled in from reference TRBV2 and TRBJ1-4, reads EPEVTQTPSHQVTQMGQEVILRCVPISNHLYFYWYRQILGQKVEFLVSFYNNEISEKSEIFDDQFSVERPDGSNFTLKIRSTKLEDSAMYFCASRGTGTNEKLFFGSGTQLSVL.

The chain uses TRBV2 and TRBJ1-4, with D possibly matching TRBD1 (6 bases). V lost 3 bases and J 8 bases, leaving 22 bases between the germline ends. The germline gives CDR1 SNHLY, CDR2 FYNNEI. This CDR3 contains 17 residues. CDR3 sequence reads: CASSDVMGGGIDEKLFF. For the CDR3, the DNA is TGTGCCAGCAGTGATGTGATGGGTGGGGGCATTGACGAAAAACTGTTTTTT.

The CDR3 sequence is CATRALSNTEAFF. Here the CDR3 DNA reads TGTGCCACCCGAGCCCTCTCGAACACTGAAGCTTTCTTT. This chain uses TRBV6-5 with TRBJ1-1; D is unclear. Germline lookup yields CDR1 MNHEY and CDR2 SVGAGI. CDR3 length: 13 amino acids. V lost 10 bases and J 1 base, leaving 13 bases between the germline ends.

CDR3 DNA: TGCGCCAGCAGCCAAGCGGCGGGATACTATGGCTACACCTTC. Encoded protein: CASSQAAGYYGYTF. This chain links TRBV4-1 with TRBJ1-2, with unresolved D. From germline, CDR1 is MGHRA and CDR2 YSYEKL. CDR3 size: 14 residues. Trimming left V 1 base short and J 3 bases short, with 9 bases between.

This chain links TRBV24-1 with TRBJ2-7; D ambiguous. The CDR3 sequence is 13 residues long. The germline V gene encodes CDR1 KGHDR and CDR2 SFDVKD. With 3 bases removed from V and 2 bases from J, the gap between germline ends came to 7 bases. CDR3: CATSDPVTYEQYF. The DNA of the CDR3 is TGTGCCACCAGTGATCCAGTAACCTACGAGCAGTACTTC.

The chain carries TRBV6-2 or TRBV6-3 and TRBJ1-1; tentatively, D is TRBD1 (6 bases). Germline V lookup: CDR1 MNHEY, CDR2 SVGEGT. V lost 2 bases, J lost 0 bases, and 10 bases lay in between. This CDR3 contains 15 residues. The CDR3 DNA sequence: TGTGCCAGCAGTTACCCGACAGGCCTGAACACTGAAGCTTTCTTT. Its translation is CASSYPTGLNTEAFF.

This sequence joins TRBV27 and TRBJ1-3; D possibly corresponds to TRBD1 (6 bases). The germline V gene has CDR1 MNHEY and CDR2 SMNVEV (reference sequence). The germline V and J ends were trimmed by 2 bases and 2 bases, with 7 bases remaining between them. CDR3 length: 14 residues. CDR3 sequence (DNA): TGTGCCAGCAGTTTAGCAGGGGCTGGAAACACCATATATTTT. Translated: CASSLAGAGNTIYF.

The chain employs TRBV27 and TRBJ1-2; TRBD1 might be the D (5 bases). Germline V lookup: CDR1 MNHEY, CDR2 SMNVEV (reference sequence). The CDR3 sequence is 14 residues long. The V and J ends lost 8 bases and 4 bases respectively, with 17 bases between them. The chain's CDR3 is CASGNMTTVYGYTF. CDR3 DNA sequence: TGTGCCAGCGGCAACATGACGACAGTCTATGGCTACACCTTC.

This chain connects TRBV5-5 to TRBJ2-1; 9 bases are a match to TRBD1. V lost 4 bases to trimming and J lost 4 bases; unmatched junction nucleotides: 9. The germline gives CDR1 SGHKS, CDR2 YYEKEE (reference sequence). The length of the CDR3 is 16 residues. CDR3 amino acids: CASSPSGTGSYNEQFF. The CDR3 DNA follows: TGTGCCAGCAGCCCGTCCGGGACAGGGTCTTACAATGAGCAGTTCTTC.